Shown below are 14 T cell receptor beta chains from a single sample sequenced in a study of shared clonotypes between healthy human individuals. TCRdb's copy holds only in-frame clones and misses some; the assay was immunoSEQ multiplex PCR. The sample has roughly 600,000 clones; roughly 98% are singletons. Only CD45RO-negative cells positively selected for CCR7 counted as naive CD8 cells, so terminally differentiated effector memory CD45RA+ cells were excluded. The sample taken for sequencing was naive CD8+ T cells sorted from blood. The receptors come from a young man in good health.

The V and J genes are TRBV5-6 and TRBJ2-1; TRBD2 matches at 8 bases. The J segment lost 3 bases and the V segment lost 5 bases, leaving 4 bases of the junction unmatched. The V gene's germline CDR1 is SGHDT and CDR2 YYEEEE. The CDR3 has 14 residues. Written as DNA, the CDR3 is TGTGCCAGCAGACCCGGGACTAGCTACAATGAGCAGTTCTTC. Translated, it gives CASRPGTSYNEQFF.

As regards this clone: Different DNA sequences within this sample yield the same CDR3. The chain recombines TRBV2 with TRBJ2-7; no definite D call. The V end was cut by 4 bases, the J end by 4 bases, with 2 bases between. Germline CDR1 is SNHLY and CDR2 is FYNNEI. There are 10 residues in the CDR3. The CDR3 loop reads CASSGYEQYF. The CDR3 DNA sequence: TGTGCCAGCAGTGGATACGAGCAGTACTTC.

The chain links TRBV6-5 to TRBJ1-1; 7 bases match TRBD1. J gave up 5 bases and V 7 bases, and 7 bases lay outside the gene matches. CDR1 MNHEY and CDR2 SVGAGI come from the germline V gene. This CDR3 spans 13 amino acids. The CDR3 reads CASTSPTGTEAFF. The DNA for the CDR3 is TGTGCCAGCACCTCACCGACAGGGACTGAAGCTTTCTTT.

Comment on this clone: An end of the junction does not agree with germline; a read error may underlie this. The CDR3 bases are TGCGCCAGCAGAGTCCAGAACGCTGAAGCTTTCTTT. Its protein is CASRVQNAEAFF. The chain is built from TRBV10-1 and TRBJ1-1; D remains ambiguous. Germline V lookup: CDR1 WNHNN, CDR2 SYGVQD (reference sequence). CDR3 length: 12 amino acids.

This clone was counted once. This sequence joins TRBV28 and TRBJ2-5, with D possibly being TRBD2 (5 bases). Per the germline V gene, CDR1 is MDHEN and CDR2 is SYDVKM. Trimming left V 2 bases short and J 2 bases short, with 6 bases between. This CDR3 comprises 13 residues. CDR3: CASSLPGQETQYF. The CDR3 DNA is TGTGCCAGCAGTTTACCGGGGCAAGAGACCCAGTACTTC. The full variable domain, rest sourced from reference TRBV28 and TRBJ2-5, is DVKVTQSSRYLVKRTGEKVFLECVQDMDHENMFWYRQDPGLGLRLIYFSYDVKMKEKGDIPEGYSVSREKKERFSLILESASTNQTSMYLCASSLPGQETQYFGPGTRLLVL.

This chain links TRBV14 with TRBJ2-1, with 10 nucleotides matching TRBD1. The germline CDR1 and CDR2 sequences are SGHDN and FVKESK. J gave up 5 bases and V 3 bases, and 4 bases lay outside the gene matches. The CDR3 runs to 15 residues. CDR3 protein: CASSQYGTGDNEQFF. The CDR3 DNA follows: TGTGCCAGCAGCCAGTACGGGACAGGGGACAATGAGCAGTTCTTC.

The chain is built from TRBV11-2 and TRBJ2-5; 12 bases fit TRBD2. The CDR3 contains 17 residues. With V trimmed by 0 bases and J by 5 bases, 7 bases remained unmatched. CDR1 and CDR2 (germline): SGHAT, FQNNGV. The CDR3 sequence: CASSLDFLAGGQETQYF. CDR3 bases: TGTGCCAGCAGCTTAGATTTCCTAGCGGGAGGGCAGGAGACCCAGTACTTC. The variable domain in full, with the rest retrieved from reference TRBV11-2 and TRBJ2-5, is EAGVAQSPRYKIIEKRQSVAFWCNPISGHATLYWYQQILGQGPKLLIQFQNNGVVDDSQLPKDRFSAERLKGVDSTLKIQPAKLEDSAVYLCASSLDFLAGGQETQYFGPGTRLLVL.

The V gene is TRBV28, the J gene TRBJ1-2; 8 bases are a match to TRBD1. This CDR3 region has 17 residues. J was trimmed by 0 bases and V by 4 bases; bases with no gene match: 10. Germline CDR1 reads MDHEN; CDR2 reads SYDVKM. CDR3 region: CASSSNEQGAANYGYTF. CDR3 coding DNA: TGTGCCAGCAGTTCGAACGAGCAGGGGGCAGCTAACTATGGCTACACCTTC.

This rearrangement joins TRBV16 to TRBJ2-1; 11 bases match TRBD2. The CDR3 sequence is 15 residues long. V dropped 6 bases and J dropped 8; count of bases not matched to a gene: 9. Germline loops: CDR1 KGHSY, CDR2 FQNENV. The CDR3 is CASSPRLAGLDEQFF. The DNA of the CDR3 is TGTGCCAGCAGTCCCCGACTAGCGGGACTGGATGAGCAGTTCTTC.

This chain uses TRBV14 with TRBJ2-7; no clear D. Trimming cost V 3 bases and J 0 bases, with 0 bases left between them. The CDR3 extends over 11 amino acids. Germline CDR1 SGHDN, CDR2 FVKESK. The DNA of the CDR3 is TGTGCCAGCAGCCACTCCTACGAGCAGTACTTC. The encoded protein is CASSHSYEQYF.

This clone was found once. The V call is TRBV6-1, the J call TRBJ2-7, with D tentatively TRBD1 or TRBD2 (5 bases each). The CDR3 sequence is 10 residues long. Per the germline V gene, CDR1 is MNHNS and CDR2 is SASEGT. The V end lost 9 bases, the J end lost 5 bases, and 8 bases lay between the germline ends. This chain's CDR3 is CASGGNEQYF. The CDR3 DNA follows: TGTGCCAGTGGGGGTAACGAGCAGTACTTC.

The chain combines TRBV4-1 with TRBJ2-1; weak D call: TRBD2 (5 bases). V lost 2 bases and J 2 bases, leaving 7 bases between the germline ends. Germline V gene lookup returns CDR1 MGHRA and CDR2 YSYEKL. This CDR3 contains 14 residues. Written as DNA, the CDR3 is TGCGCCAGCAGCCAACCCGGGGCCTACAATGAGCAGTTCTTC. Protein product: CASSQPGAYNEQFF.

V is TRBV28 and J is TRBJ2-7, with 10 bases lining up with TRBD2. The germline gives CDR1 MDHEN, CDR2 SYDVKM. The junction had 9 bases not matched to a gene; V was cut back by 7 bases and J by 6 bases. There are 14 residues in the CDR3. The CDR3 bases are TGTGCCAGCACCTGGAGCGGGAGGGCCCCCGAGCAGTACTTC. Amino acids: CASTWSGRAPEQYF.

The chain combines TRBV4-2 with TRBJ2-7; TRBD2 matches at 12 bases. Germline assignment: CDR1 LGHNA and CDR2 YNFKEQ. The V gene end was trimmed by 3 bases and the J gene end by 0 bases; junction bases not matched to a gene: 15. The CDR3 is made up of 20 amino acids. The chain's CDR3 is CASSQQGAGTSGWYSYEQYF. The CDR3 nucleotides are TGTGCCAGCAGCCAGCAAGGGGCCGGGACTAGCGGGTGGTACTCCTACGAGCAGTACTTC.